This is a list of T cell receptor beta chains from one sample in a study of shared clonotypes between healthy human individuals. Profiled with immunoSEQ multiplex PCR; TCRdb holds only in-frame clones, not every one. The repertoire holds about 2.2 million clones, with 93% as singletons. Sequencing was carried out using naive CD8+ T cells from PBMCs. The receptors here all came from a man younger than 35 in good health. Some clones in this sample may be carry-over from other donors' samples. Each CDR3 is given with its conserved first and last residue. D genes are given only for firm matches. Only some rows state a clone size, as once, few, many or a class for expanded clones.

CDR3nt	CDR3aa	d_gene	abundance	v_gene	j_gene
TGTGCCAGCAGCCCCTGGACAGGGAGCGACGAGCAGTACTTC	CASSPWTGSDEQYF	TRBD1	-	TRBV11-2	TRBJ2-7
TGTGCCAGCAGCGTGATTTCTAGCGGGAGGGTTTTAGGTGAGCAGTTCTTC	CASSVISSGRVLGEQFF	TRBD2	-	TRBV9	TRBJ2-1
TGTGCCAGCAGCGTAGCTGACGGTCACTCCTACGAGCAGTACTTC	CASSVADGHSYEQYF	-	-	TRBV9	TRBJ2-7
TGTGCCAGCCGAGGGACACCACTCGAGTTCTTC	CASRGTPLEFF	-	-	TRBV7-9	TRBJ2-1
TGCAGCGTCCAGGGGAGTACCGGGGAGCTGTTTTTT	CSVQGSTGELFF	-	-	TRBV29-1	TRBJ2-2
TGTGCCAGCAGGGGAGTTTTCTATGGCTACACCTTC	CASRGVFYGYTF	-	-	TRBV6-1	TRBJ1-2
TGTGCCAGCAGCTACCGCCCCGGCAGGGGGCGGGAGACCCAGTACTTC	CASSYRPGRGRETQYF	TRBD1	-	TRBV11-2	TRBJ2-5
TGTGCCAGCAGGCCCCCGATGGGACTCTCCGGAAACACCATATATTTT	CASRPPMGLSGNTIYF	-	-	TRBV28	TRBJ1-3
TGTGCCAGCAGTTACTCTGAGGGGTTTTTCGGCTACACCTTC	CASSYSEGFFGYTF	-	once	TRBV6-5	TRBJ1-2
TGCGCCAGCAGCCAAGATCGCCAGGGCTACTCCTACGAGCAGTACTTC	CASSQDRQGYSYEQYF	-	-	TRBV4-3	TRBJ2-7
TGTGCCAGCAGTGATAGGACAGGGCGTCACTATGGCTACACCTTC	CASSDRTGRHYGYTF	TRBD1	-	TRBV2	TRBJ1-2
TGCGCCAGCAGCCAAGGACAGGGTGCTTACGAGCAGTACTTC	CASSQGQGAYEQYF	TRBD1	-	TRBV4-1	TRBJ2-7
TGCGCCAGCAGCCAGTTAGCGGGAGTTGCGGGCACCGGGGAGCTGTTTTTT	CASSQLAGVAGTGELFF	TRBD2	-	TRBV4-1	TRBJ2-2
TGTGCCAGCAGCCCCCGGACAGGGGGCGGCTATGGCTACACCTTC	CASSPRTGGGYGYTF	TRBD1	-	TRBV5-8	TRBJ1-2
TGTGCCAGTAGCGTGGGTCATTCGGCTGAATACGAGCAGTACTTC	CASSVGHSAEYEQYF	-	-	TRBV19	TRBJ2-7
TGTGCCAGCAGTTTGGGGCCGGGGGCTAGCGGGACTAGCGAGCAGTACTTC	CASSLGPGASGTSEQYF	TRBD2	-	TRBV27	TRBJ2-7
TGTGCCAGCGCCCCCTCCCTGGGACAAGAGACCCAGTACTTC	CASAPSLGQETQYF	-	-	TRBV7-2	TRBJ2-5
TGTGCCAGCAGCTTGGGGGTTAACAATGAGCAGTTCTTC	CASSLGVNNEQFF	-	-	TRBV5-6	TRBJ2-1
TGCGCCAGCAGCTTGGATTCAGGGGGCGCGACTGAAGCTTTCTTT	CASSLDSGGATEAFF	TRBD1	-	TRBV5-1	TRBJ1-1
TGTGCCAGTAGTCGCGGACGGAGCAGCTCCTACGAGCAGTACTTC	CASSRGRSSSYEQYF	-	-	TRBV19	TRBJ2-7
TGTGCCACCGAAGGACAGGGCCCTGGCTACACCTTC	CATEGQGPGYTF	TRBD1	-	TRBV6-4	TRBJ1-2
TGCGCCAGCAGCCTATGGGGTGGGGGACAGCCGGATAACTATGGCTACACCTTC	CASSLWGGGQPDNYGYTF	TRBD1	once	TRBV5-1	TRBJ1-2
TGTGCCAGCAGCTCTCAGGGGGTGTCCTACGAGCAGTACTTC	CASSSQGVSYEQYF	TRBD1	once	TRBV7-8	TRBJ2-7
TGCGCCAGCAGCCAAAGACTAGCGGGCCGGCCCGACGAGCAGTTCTTC	CASSQRLAGRPDEQFF	TRBD2	-	TRBV4-1	TRBJ2-1
TGTGCCAGCAGCACCCAGAGTACCGGGGAGCTGTTTTTT	CASSTQSTGELFF	-	-	TRBV9	TRBJ2-2
TGTGCCAGCAGCTTCCATGGTAAAGGCTACACCTTC	CASSFHGKGYTF	-	-	TRBV7-9	TRBJ1-2
TGTGCCAGCAGCTTGGGGGGGCCAGGGACAGGAAACCAAGAGACCCAGTACTTC	CASSLGGPGTGNQETQYF	TRBD1	-	TRBV5-4	TRBJ2-5
TGCGCCAGCAGCTTGGGGGGTCTGGATGGCTACACCTTC	CASSLGGLDGYTF	-	-	TRBV5-1	TRBJ1-2
TGTGCCAGCAGCCCCTTCGTCAGTTTGAACACTGAAGCTTTCTTT	CASSPFVSLNTEAFF	-	-	TRBV11-2	TRBJ1-1
TGTGCCAGTAGCCTCGGGGTTAACAGGGGCTTCTACGAGCAGTACTTC	CASSLGVNRGFYEQYF	TRBD1	-	TRBV19	TRBJ2-7
TGTGCCAGCAGGGGACTAGCGCGCATAACCGGGGAGCTGTTTTTT	CASRGLARITGELFF	TRBD2	-	TRBV28	TRBJ2-2
TGTGCCAGCAGTGAGGGGGGGACGCGGCGTCCCACTCCCCAAAACATTCAGTACTTC	CASSEGGTRRPTPQNIQYF	TRBD2	-	TRBV6-1	TRBJ2-4
TGTGCCAGCAGGGGACTGGCCCATGAGCAGTTCTTC	CASRGLAHEQFF	-	-	TRBV7-2	TRBJ2-1
TGCGCCAGCAGCCAAGATGAAGGGGAGCAGTACTTC	CASSQDEGEQYF	-	-	TRBV4-1	TRBJ2-7
TGTGCCAGCAGCCTCGTTGGACAGGGGACCTACAATGAGCAGTTCTTC	CASSLVGQGTYNEQFF	TRBD1	-	TRBV7-3	TRBJ2-1
TGCGCCAGCAGCCAAGATCAGACTAGCGGGGGAAGGTACGAGCAGTACTTC	CASSQDQTSGGRYEQYF	TRBD2	-	TRBV4-3	TRBJ2-7
TGTGCCAGCAGTTTAGGGCGGTACAGCTTTAACTATGGCTACACCTTC	CASSLGRYSFNYGYTF	-	-	TRBV27	TRBJ1-2
TGCGCCAGCGCCAAAACCACCGGGGAGCTGTTTTTT	CASAKTTGELFF	-	-	TRBV5-1	TRBJ2-2
TGTGCCAGTAGTTGGACTAGCGGGACCGGGGAGCTGTTTTTT	CASSWTSGTGELFF	TRBD2	-	TRBV19	TRBJ2-2
TGTGCCAGCAGTTACCTACCAGGGGATGAAAAACTGTTTTTT	CASSYLPGDEKLFF	-	-	TRBV6-5	TRBJ1-4
TGTGCCAGCAGCCTGGGGCTAGCGGTTAGCACAGATACGCAGTATTTT	CASSLGLAVSTDTQYF	TRBD2	-	TRBV7-9	TRBJ2-3
TGTGCCAGCAGCCCCCCGAACACCGGGGAGCTGTTTTTT	CASSPPNTGELFF	-	-	TRBV27	TRBJ2-2
TGTGCCAGCAGTTTAGTGGGACTAGCGGGAGTTCGGAACGAGCAGTACTTC	CASSLVGLAGVRNEQYF	TRBD2	once	TRBV27	TRBJ2-7
TGCGCCAGCAGCCAAGATTCGAGGGGCCTGTCCTACGAGCAGTACTTC	CASSQDSRGLSYEQYF	-	-	TRBV4-1	TRBJ2-7
TGTGCCAGCAAGGGGCAGGGGAGACAGCCCCAGCATTTT	CASKGQGRQPQHF	-	-	TRBV6-1	TRBJ1-5
TGTGCCAGCAGCCCGCTCTTAGGCGGGCGGTACCAAGAGACCCAGTACTTC	CASSPLLGGRYQETQYF	-	-	TRBV27	TRBJ2-5
TGTGCCATCAGAGATCCTAGCGGGAGCTCTAGGGAGCAGTACTTC	CAIRDPSGSSREQYF	TRBD2	once	TRBV10-3	TRBJ2-7
TGTGCCAGCAGCCCTCTCTGGACAGGGACGAATGAGCAGTTCTTC	CASSPLWTGTNEQFF	TRBD1	-	TRBV5-6	TRBJ2-1
TGTGCCAGCAGCTTAGAACCAGCAAGGGGCTACACCTTC	CASSLEPARGYTF	-	-	TRBV7-6	TRBJ1-2
TGCGCCAGCAGCCAAGATTTACCCCGAAGGGAGACCCAGTACTTC	CASSQDLPRRETQYF	-	-	TRBV4-1	TRBJ2-5
TGTGCCGGGGCCTCGTCGAGCCGGGCAGATGGCTACACCTTC	CAGASSSRADGYTF	-	-	TRBV7-9	TRBJ1-2
TGTGCCACCAGCAGAGAGCGGGTTGTGGAGACCCAGTACTTC	CATSRERVVETQYF	-	-	TRBV15	TRBJ2-5
TGCGCCAGCAGCTTGACGGCTAGCGGATACAATGAGCAGTTCTTC	CASSLTASGYNEQFF	TRBD2	-	TRBV5-1	TRBJ2-1
TGTGCCAGCAGCTTAGTAGGCGGACTAGCCAAAAACATTCAGTACTTC	CASSLVGGLAKNIQYF	-	-	TRBV7-9	TRBJ2-4
TGTGCCAGCAGCTTCCCCTCAGCGGAAGCCCGATACGAGCAGTACTTC	CASSFPSAEARYEQYF	-	-	TRBV11-2	TRBJ2-7
TGTGCCAGCAGAGAAGTGGGGACTCGAATCTACGAGCAGTACTTC	CASREVGTRIYEQYF	-	-	TRBV27	TRBJ2-7
TGCGCCAGCAGTGAGTCGGCTAAGACTAGCTTATTGTGTGAGCAGTTCTTC	CASSESAKTSLLCEQFF	TRBD2	-	TRBV10-2	TRBJ2-1
TGTGCCAGCAGCCCCCGGGGTTTGGCGAACACTGAAGCTTTCTTT	CASSPRGLANTEAFF	-	-	TRBV9	TRBJ1-1
TGTGCCAGTAGTATCGGGATCAATCAGCCCCAGCATTTT	CASSIGINQPQHF	-	few	TRBV19	TRBJ1-5